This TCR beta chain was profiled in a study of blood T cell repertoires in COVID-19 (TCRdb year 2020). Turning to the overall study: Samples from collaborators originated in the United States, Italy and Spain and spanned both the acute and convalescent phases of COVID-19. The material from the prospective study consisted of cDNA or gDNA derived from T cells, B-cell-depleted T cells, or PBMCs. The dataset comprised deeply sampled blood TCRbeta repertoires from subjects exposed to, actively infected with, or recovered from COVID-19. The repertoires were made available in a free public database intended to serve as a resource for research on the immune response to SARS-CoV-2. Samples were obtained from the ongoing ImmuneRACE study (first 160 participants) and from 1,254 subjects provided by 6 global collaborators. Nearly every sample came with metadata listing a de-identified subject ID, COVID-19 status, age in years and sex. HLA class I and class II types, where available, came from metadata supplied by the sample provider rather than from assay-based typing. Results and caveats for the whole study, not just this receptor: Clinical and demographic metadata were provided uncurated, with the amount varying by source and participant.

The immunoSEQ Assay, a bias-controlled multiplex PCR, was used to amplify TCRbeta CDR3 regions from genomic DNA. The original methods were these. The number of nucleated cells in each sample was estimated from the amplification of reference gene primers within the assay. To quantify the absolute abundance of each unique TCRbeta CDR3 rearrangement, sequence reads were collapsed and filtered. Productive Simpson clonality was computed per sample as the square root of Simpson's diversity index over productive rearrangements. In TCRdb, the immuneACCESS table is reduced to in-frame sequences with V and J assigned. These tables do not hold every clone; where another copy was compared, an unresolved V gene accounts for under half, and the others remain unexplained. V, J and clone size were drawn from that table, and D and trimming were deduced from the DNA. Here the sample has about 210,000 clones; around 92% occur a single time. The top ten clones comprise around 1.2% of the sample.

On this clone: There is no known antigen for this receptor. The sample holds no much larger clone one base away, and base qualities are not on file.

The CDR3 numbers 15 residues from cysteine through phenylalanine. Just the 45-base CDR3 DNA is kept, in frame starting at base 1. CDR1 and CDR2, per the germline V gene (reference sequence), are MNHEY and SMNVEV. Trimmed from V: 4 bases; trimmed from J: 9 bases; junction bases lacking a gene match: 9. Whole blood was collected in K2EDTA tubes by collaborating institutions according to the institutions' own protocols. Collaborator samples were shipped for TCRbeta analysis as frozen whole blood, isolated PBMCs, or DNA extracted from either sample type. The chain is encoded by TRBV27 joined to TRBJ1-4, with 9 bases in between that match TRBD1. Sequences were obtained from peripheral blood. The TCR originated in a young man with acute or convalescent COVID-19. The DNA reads TGTGCCAGCAGTTCGGCGGGGACAGGGTTCCAAAAACTGTTTTTT. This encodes CASSSAGTGFQKLFF.